One TCR beta chain is described in this entry. TCRdb's table, derived via immunoSEQ multiplex PCR, lists solely in-frame clones and lacks some. Of over 2 million clones in the sample, about 95% were seen once. The naive CD8 fraction comprised CD45RO-negative cells positively selected for CCR7 and excluded terminally differentiated effector memory CD45RA+ cells. Free of recent acute infections or vaccinations, the donors were healthy HIV-negative adults. The record originates from a study of shared clonotypes between healthy human individuals. The germline V gene has CDR1 WNHNN and CDR2 SYGVQD (reference sequence). V lost 0 bases and J 5 bases, leaving 11 bases between the germline ends. The length of the CDR3 is 14 residues.

The chain employs TRBV10-1 and TRBJ2-7; D not resolved. The sequence was collected from a man between 18 and 35 years old in good health. The sample taken for sequencing was naive CD8+ T cells sorted from blood. CDR3: CASSESANRDEQYF. For the CDR3, the DNA is TGCGCCAGCAGTGAGTCCGCTAATAGGGACGAGCAGTACTTC.